A single sample gave rise to the 16 T cell receptor beta chains below, sequenced in a study of blood T cell repertoires in COVID-19. Repertoires were generated with immunoSEQ multiplex PCR, while TCRdb's copy carries only in-frame clones and drops some. The data hold 250,000 to 350,000 clones, with roughly 83% observed a single time. The sequenced sample was peripheral blood. The receptors stem from a human donor with COVID-19, enrolled during active disease. The donor label of this sample is uncertain.

This rearrangement joins TRBV13 to TRBJ2-4; 10 bases are a match to TRBD1. V lost 5 bases, J lost 0 bases, and 13 bases stayed unmatched. This CDR3 has 19 residues. The germline CDR1 and CDR2 sequences are PRHDT and FYEKMQ (reference sequence). The CDR3 reads CASSPQDRGEVLAKNIQYF. As DNA, the CDR3 is TGTGCCAGCAGCCCTCAGGACAGGGGGGAGGTACTAGCCAAAAACATTCAGTACTTC. Supplemented by reference TRBV13 and TRBJ2-4, the full variable domain reads AAGVIQSPRHLIKEKRETATLKCYPIPRHDTVYWYQQGPGQDPQFLISFYEKMQSDKGSIPDRFSAQQFSDYHSELNMSSLELGDSALYFCASSPQDRGEVLAKNIQYFGAGTRLSVL.

The rearrangement joins TRBV7-2 to TRBJ2-5, with a weak D call TRBD1 (6 bases). The CDR3 extends over 16 amino acids. Trimming stripped 1 base from V and 1 base from J, with 13 bases between. The germline gives CDR1 SGHTA, CDR2 FQGNSA. The CDR3 region is CASSLVSGGGQETQYF. CDR3 sequence (DNA): TGTGCCAGCAGCTTAGTGTCTGGGGGCGGCCAAGAGACCCAGTACTTC.

The chain employs TRBV7-9 and TRBJ2-5, with TRBD2 as a possible D gene (6 bases). V lost 9 bases, J lost 2 bases, and 19 bases lay in between. This CDR3 comprises 15 residues. CDR1 is SEHNR, CDR2 FQNEAQ, per germline (reference sequence). The CDR3 DNA sequence: TGTGCCAGTATGAAGACGGGAGAGTATCAAGAGACCCAGTACTTC. It codes for CASMKTGEYQETQYF. Looking up the rest from reference TRBV7-9 and TRBJ2-5 gives the full variable domain: DTGVSQNPRHKITKRGQNVTFRCDPISEHNRLYWYRQTLGQGPEFLTYFQNEAQLEKSRLLSDRFSAERPKGSFSTLEIQRTEQGDSAMYLCASMKTGEYQETQYFGPGTRLLVL.

The V call is TRBV2, the J call TRBJ2-2; 8 positions agree with TRBD2. V gave up 6 bases and J gave up 3 bases; unmatched junction bases: 12. The germline gives CDR1 SNHLY, CDR2 FYNNEI. The CDR3 is 17 residues long. The CDR3 loop is CASRGTYSGGYTGELFF. The DNA for the CDR3 is TGTGCCAGCAGGGGCACCTACAGCGGGGGTTACACCGGGGAGCTGTTTTTT. Full variable domain (missing parts from reference TRBV2 and TRBJ2-2): EPEVTQTPSHQVTQMGQEVILRCVPISNHLYFYWYRQILGQKVEFLVSFYNNEISEKSEIFDDQFSVERPDGSNFTLKIRSTKLEDSAMYFCASRGTYSGGYTGELFFGEGSRLTVL.

In this sample, this clone turned up once. The chain is built from TRBV19 and TRBJ1-6, with D unclear. CDR3 size: 16 residues. V lost 8 bases, J lost 2 bases, and 16 bases lay in between. The germline gives CDR1 LNHDA, CDR2 SQIVND (reference sequence). CDR3 DNA sequence: TGTGCCAGTCGGCCATACGGGAGCACCTATAATTCACCCCTCCACTTT. The encoded protein is CASRPYGSTYNSPLHF.

This clone was picked up a small number of times. Written as DNA, the CDR3 is TGCAGTGCTAGTCCGGCAGGGGGCTCCTCACCCCTCCACTTT. Protein: CSASPAGGSSPLHF. This sequence joins TRBV20-1 and TRBJ1-6; 8 bases match TRBD1. The CDR3 is made up of 14 amino acids. Per germline, CDR1 DFQATT and CDR2 SNEGSKA (reference sequence). Unmatched junction bases numbered 8, after V lost 3 bases and J lost 10 bases.

Details on this clone: Within the sample, other DNA sequences also encode this same CDR3. This sequence joins TRBV6-5 and TRBJ1-1; D unresolved. Trimming removed 0 bases at V and 4 bases at J, with 6 bases between. This CDR3 has 13 residues. Germline V gene sequence: CDR1 MNHEY, CDR2 SVGAGI. The CDR3 here is CASSYSAGTEAFF. The CDR3 coding sequence is TGTGCCAGCAGTTACTCGGCGGGCACTGAAGCTTTCTTT.

The rearrangement uses TRBV28 and TRBJ1-6; 7 bases match TRBD1. CDR3 length equals 15 residues. Germline CDR1 and CDR2: MDHEN and SYDVKM. Unmatched junction bases numbered 9, after V lost 6 bases and J lost 7 bases. In DNA form, the CDR3 reads TGTGCCAGCAGAACCCCGACAGGGAACAATTCACCCCTCCACTTT. Its protein product is CASRTPTGNNSPLHF.

The table lists this clone with a few counts. This chain joins TRBV30 and TRBJ1-2, with D hard to call. Germline-derived CDR1 and CDR2 are GTSNPN and SVGIG (reference sequence). V was shortened by 2 bases and J by 4 bases, with 5 bases between the two germline ends. CDR3 size: 11 residues. The CDR3 DNA reads as TGTGCCTGGAGTAGAGGCTATGGCTACACCTTC. As protein: CAWSRGYGYTF.

V usage is TRBV18 and J usage is TRBJ1-4; perhaps TRBD1 as D (5 bases). The V end was cut by 6 bases, the J end by 8 bases, with 19 bases between. Germline-derived CDR1 and CDR2 are KGHSH and LQKENI. The CDR3 is made up of 15 amino acids. CDR3 residues: CASSLLSGLREKLFF. The CDR3 DNA reads as TGTGCCAGCTCCCTCTTGTCAGGGCTTCGGGAAAAACTGTTTTTT.

This clone was seen only once. The chain employs TRBV14 and TRBJ2-6; 9 nucleotides line up with TRBD1. The CDR3 loop spans 19 amino acids. With V trimmed by 2 bases and J by 0 bases, 8 bases remained unmatched. From germline, CDR1 is SGHDN and CDR2 FVKESK. This chain's CDR3 is CASSQTGTGLLSGANVLTF. CDR3 bases: TGTGCCAGCAGCCAAACCGGGACAGGGTTACTCTCTGGGGCCAACGTCCTGACTTTC.

For the CDR3, the DNA is TGTGCCAGCAGCGAATCACAGGGTACAGGGTACGAGCAGTACTTC. This sequence encodes CASSESQGTGYEQYF. The chain employs TRBV7-3 and TRBJ2-7; possible D gene TRBD1, 6 bases. In germline, CDR1 is SGHTA, CDR2 FQGTGA. Trimming cost V 5 bases and J 4 bases, with 18 bases left between them. This CDR3 is 15 amino acids long.

V gene TRBV7-2 combines with J gene TRBJ1-2; D gene uncertain. V shed 0 bases and J shed 7 bases, with 15 bases lying between them. Germline lookup yields CDR1 SGHTA and CDR2 FQGNSA. The CDR3 loop spans 15 amino acids. The CDR3 coding sequence is TGTGCCAGCAGCTTAGCGAACACCTTGGCGGGTGGCTACACCTTC. It encodes CASSLANTLAGGYTF.

This clone was observed a few times. This chain joins TRBV6-5 and TRBJ1-1; 9 nucleotides match TRBD1. The CDR3 loop spans 13 amino acids. Per the germline V gene, CDR1 is MNHEY and CDR2 is SVGAGI. V trimming: 5 bases; J trimming: 10 bases; junction bases outside the gene matches: 8. CDR3 DNA: TGTGCCAGCAGTCCCCGGGACAGGGATCCAGCTTTCTTT. Translating it yields CASSPRDRDPAFF.

The CDR3 loop reads CASSTDSGDTEAFF. The CDR3 DNA follows: TGTGCCAGCAGTACGGACAGCGGGGACACTGAAGCTTTCTTT. This chain links TRBV28 with TRBJ1-1; D might be TRBD1 (6 bases). Between the trimmed V and J ends, which lost 5 bases and 3 bases, there was a span of 13 bases. The CDR3 totals 14 residues. CDR1 MDHEN and CDR2 SYDVKM come from the germline V gene.

The rearrangement joins TRBV4-3 to TRBJ2-1, with D perhaps TRBD1 (5 bases). V was shortened by 0 bases and J by 4 bases, with 10 bases between the two germline ends. Germline V CDR1 and CDR2: LGHNA, YSLEER. The CDR3 is made up of 15 amino acids. The CDR3 protein is CASSQDWGSYNEQFF. For the CDR3, the DNA is TGCGCCAGCAGCCAAGATTGGGGCAGTTACAATGAGCAGTTCTTC.